These 20 T cell receptor beta chains originate from one sample sequenced in a study of cytomegalovirus exposure and HLA in healthy donors. With 60 Vbeta and 13 Jbeta primers, the PCR was carried out. Data came from immunoSEQ multiplex PCR; TCRdb stores just in-frame clones and leaves some out. The data hold 160,000 or so clones, with roughly four fifths observed a single time. The specimen was PBMCs. The receptors here all came from a man in his forties in good health and CMV-seronegative.

The chain has TRBV5-1 and TRBJ1-6; no firm D call. The germline gives CDR1 SGHRS, CDR2 YFSETQ. V was cut by 3 bases and J by 7 bases, with 17 bases left in between. This CDR3 has 16 amino acids. CDR3 loop: CASSSGGGVTNSPLHF. The CDR3 DNA sequence: TGCGCCAGCAGCTCCGGAGGTGGGGTGACAAATTCACCCCTCCACTTT.

The rearrangement uses TRBV5-1 and TRBJ2-5; D is perhaps TRBD2 (6 bases). V was shortened by 2 bases and J by 0 bases, with 11 bases between the two germline ends. This CDR3 is 15 amino acids long. Germline lookup yields CDR1 SGHRS and CDR2 YFSETQ. In nucleotides, the CDR3 is TGCGCCAGCAGCTTAACTGGGACTTACCAAGAGACCCAGTACTTC. It specifies CASSLTGTYQETQYF.

The chain has TRBV4-1 and TRBJ1-1, with 8 bases lining up with TRBD1. V shed 1 base and J 5 bases; nucleotides not matched to a gene: 9. This CDR3 spans 16 amino acids. The germline V gene encodes CDR1 MGHRA and CDR2 YSYEKL. CDR3 loop: CASSQGQGAFRTEAFF. In DNA form, the CDR3 reads TGCGCCAGCAGCCAAGGGCAGGGGGCGTTTCGGACTGAAGCTTTCTTT.

Remarks on this clone: At one end the junction does not follow the germline gene, possibly because of a read error. This sequence joins TRBV9 and TRBJ2-1; TRBD2 aligns across 7 bases. The germline V gene encodes CDR1 SGDLS and CDR2 YYNGEE. This CDR3 has 16 amino acids. CDR3 protein: CASSVASGVSCNEQFF. CDR3 coding DNA: TGTGCCAGCAGCGTAGCTAGCGGCGTTTCCTGCAATGAGCAGTTCTTC.

Regarding this clone: Other DNA sequences of this sample code for an identical CDR3. The chain links TRBV27 to TRBJ2-7; D perhaps matches TRBD1 (6 bases). Trimming took off 4 bases at V and 0 bases at J, with 22 bases between the two ends. Looked up from germline, CDR1 is MNHEY and CDR2 is SMNVEV (reference sequence). The CDR3 spans 18 residues. The CDR3 reads CASSSLLTTGPSSYEQYV. The DNA for the CDR3 is TGTGCCAGCAGTTCCCTCCTTACGACAGGTCCTTCCTCCTACGAGCAGTACGTC.

The chain joins TRBV10-1 to TRBJ2-7; TRBD2 aligns across 11 bases. Germline V gene data show CDR1 as WNHNN and CDR2 as SYGVQD (reference sequence). The CDR3 is 17 residues long. Germline trimming cut 4 bases from V and 3 bases from J; bases unmatched to any gene: 11. CDR3 region: CASSGSLAGGYLYEQYF. In DNA form, the CDR3 reads TGCGCCAGCAGTGGATCGCTAGCGGGAGGTTATCTCTACGAGCAGTACTTC.

The chain carries TRBV5-6 and TRBJ1-4, with D possibly being TRBD1 (5 bases). V was clipped by 0 bases and J by 8 bases, with 8 bases between them. The CDR3 is made up of 13 amino acids. CDR1 is SGHDT, CDR2 YYEEEE, per germline. CDR3 bases: TGTGCCAGCAGCTTGGGCGGGACCGAAAAACTGTTTTTT. It translates to CASSLGGTEKLFF.

This clone was observed a few times. This rearrangement joins TRBV27 to TRBJ2-1; perhaps TRBD1 as D (5 bases). V lost 10 bases and J 0 bases, leaving 19 bases between the germline ends. The germline CDR1 and CDR2 sequences are MNHEY and SMNVEV (reference sequence). CDR3 size: 16 residues. The CDR3 is CANLPRGQHSYNEQFF. The CDR3 bases are TGTGCCAATCTCCCACGAGGACAACACTCCTACAATGAGCAGTTCTTC.

The chain is built from TRBV4-1 and TRBJ2-2; weak D call: TRBD1 (5 bases). CDR1 is MGHRA and CDR2 is YSYEKL in the germline V gene. V lost 3 bases and J lost 4, with 6 bases in between. The CDR3 runs 13 residues. The CDR3: CASSQTVTGELFF. Here the CDR3 DNA reads TGCGCCAGCAGCCAGACAGTCACCGGGGAGCTGTTTTTT.

This clone has a single count. The chain combines TRBV30 with TRBJ1-3, with D possibly being TRBD1 (5 bases). The CDR3 has 14 residues. V was trimmed by 0 bases and J by 4 bases, leaving 10 bases between them. From germline, CDR1 is GTSNPN and CDR2 SVGIG (reference sequence). This CDR3 reads CAWSVLQGGNTIYF. Here the CDR3 DNA reads TGTGCCTGGAGTGTACTGCAGGGCGGAAACACCATATATTTT.

This chain uses TRBV7-9 with TRBJ1-6, with 7 bases that match TRBD1. There are 13 residues in the CDR3. The germline V gene has CDR1 SEHNR and CDR2 FQNEAQ (reference sequence). V shed 4 bases and J 9 bases; nucleotides not matched to a gene: 3. The CDR3 DNA follows: TGTGCCAGCAGCTCTGACAGGGCTTCACCCCTCCACTTT. Translated, it gives CASSSDRASPLHF.

The genes are TRBV9 and TRBJ1-5; D unclear. The CDR3 length is 13 residues. Between the trimmed V and J ends, which lost 1 base and 4 bases, there was a span of 6 bases. Germline V gene lookup returns CDR1 SGDLS and CDR2 YYNGEE. The CDR3 coding sequence is TGTGCCAGCAGCGTAACGGTGAATCAGCCCCAGCATTTT. It specifies CASSVTVNQPQHF.

The CDR3 DNA sequence: TGTGCCAGTAGTATAGCCCTTTCCTACGAGCAGTACTTC. It yields the protein CASSIALSYEQYF. This rearrangement joins TRBV19 to TRBJ2-5; D unclear. The DNA matches TRBJ2-7 better at its end, which makes the J call doubtful. Per the germline V gene, CDR1 is LNHDA and CDR2 is SQIVND (reference sequence). There are 13 residues in the CDR3.

This clone was detected a few times. The rearrangement links TRBV6-1 to TRBJ1-2; D might be TRBD1 (5 bases). The V end lost 4 bases, the J end lost 7 bases, and 13 bases lay between the germline ends. The CDR3 runs to 13 residues. Germline V gene lookup returns CDR1 MNHNS and CDR2 SASEGT. The CDR3 sequence is CASSGTPITGYTF. Here the CDR3 DNA reads TGTGCCAGCAGTGGGACACCTATCACTGGCTACACCTTC.

The chain has TRBV7-3 and TRBJ1-2; possible D gene TRBD1, 6 bases. The germline V gene has CDR1 SGHTA and CDR2 FQGTGA. The CDR3 totals 13 residues. Between the trimmed V and J ends, which lost 1 base and 3 bases, there was a span of 6 bases. CDR3 nucleotides: TGTGCCAGCAGCTTAAAGGGGGACTATGGCTACACCTTC. This encodes CASSLKGDYGYTF. Looking up the rest from reference TRBV7-3 and TRBJ1-2 gives the full variable domain: GAGVSQTPSNKVTEKGKYVELRCDPISGHTALYWYRQSLGQGPEFLIYFQGTGAADDSGLPNDRFFAVRPEGSVSTLKIQRTERGDSAVYLCASSLKGDYGYTFGSGTRLTVV.

In its sample, this clone was seen a few times. The identical CDR3 is also encoded by other nucleotide sequences in the sample. V gene TRBV7-2 combines with J gene TRBJ1-3, with D maybe TRBD1 (6 bases). CDR3 length equals 15 residues. Deletions cut 5 bases from V and 0 bases from J, with 11 bases between. Germline V CDR1 and CDR2: SGHTA, FQGNSA. The CDR3 DNA reads TGTGCCAGCAGCCCCCAGACAGGCTCTGGAAACACCATATATTTT. Translated: CASSPQTGSGNTIYF.

This sequence joins TRBV19 and TRBJ2-2, with 9 bases that match TRBD2. The J segment lost 3 bases and the V segment lost 1 base, leaving 3 bases of the junction unmatched. CDR3 size: 16 residues. CDR1 is LNHDA, CDR2 SQIVND, per germline (reference sequence). The CDR3 DNA is TGTGCCAGTAGTATAGCTAGCGGGGACTACACCGGGGAGCTGTTTTTT. Translation gives CASSIASGDYTGELFF.

The chain recombines TRBV9 with TRBJ2-1, with TRBD2 identical over 10 bases. V gave up 5 bases and J gave up 9 bases; unmatched junction bases: 5. Germline V lookup: CDR1 SGDLS, CDR2 YYNGEE. The CDR3 is 13 amino acids. The CDR3 nucleotides are TGTGCCAGCAGTCATACTAGCGGGACTGAGCAGTTCTTC. It specifies CASSHTSGTEQFF.

The chain combines TRBV19 with TRBJ2-5; no clear D. With 3 bases removed from V and 5 bases from J, the gap between germline ends came to 10 bases. The CDR3 totals 13 residues. CDR1 is LNHDA, CDR2 SQIVND, per germline (reference sequence). The CDR3 region is CASSISVSETQYF. CDR3 coding DNA: TGTGCCAGTAGTATTAGTGTATCGGAGACCCAGTACTTC.

The CDR3 is CAIDTGLNEQFF. For the CDR3, the DNA is TGTGCCATTGACACAGGGCTCAATGAGCAGTTCTTC. J is TRBJ2-1 and V is TRBV28; perhaps TRBD1 as D (6 bases). The CDR3 is made up of 12 amino acids. Germline V gives CDR1 MDHEN, CDR2 SYDVKM. Trimming removed 10 bases from V and 6 bases from J, with 13 bases in between.